This TCR beta chain was identified during a study of blood T cell repertoires in COVID-19. Study context: Both acute and convalescent COVID-19 samples were obtained from the United States, Italy and Spain. From T cells, B-cell-depleted T cells, or PBMCs came the material, which was cDNA or gDNA.

Generated by immunoSEQ multiplex PCR, the TCRdb table keeps only in-frame clones and is missing some. Of more than 300,000 clones listed, just over 85% were seen once; the top ten hold more than 9%. In germline, CDR1 is MGHRA, CDR2 YSYEKL. The CDR3 extends over 15 amino acids. V lost 0 bases and J 1 base, leaving 10 bases between the germline ends. The sequenced sample was PBMCs or T cells enriched from blood (not recorded which). The V call is TRBV4-1, the J call TRBJ2-7, with D perhaps matching TRBD2 (6 bases). The TCR sequence derives from a woman under 30 who had recovered from COVID-19. CDR3: CASSQDPGESYEQYF. CDR3 in DNA: TGCGCCAGCAGCCAAGATCCGGGGGAGTCCTACGAGCAGTACTTC.